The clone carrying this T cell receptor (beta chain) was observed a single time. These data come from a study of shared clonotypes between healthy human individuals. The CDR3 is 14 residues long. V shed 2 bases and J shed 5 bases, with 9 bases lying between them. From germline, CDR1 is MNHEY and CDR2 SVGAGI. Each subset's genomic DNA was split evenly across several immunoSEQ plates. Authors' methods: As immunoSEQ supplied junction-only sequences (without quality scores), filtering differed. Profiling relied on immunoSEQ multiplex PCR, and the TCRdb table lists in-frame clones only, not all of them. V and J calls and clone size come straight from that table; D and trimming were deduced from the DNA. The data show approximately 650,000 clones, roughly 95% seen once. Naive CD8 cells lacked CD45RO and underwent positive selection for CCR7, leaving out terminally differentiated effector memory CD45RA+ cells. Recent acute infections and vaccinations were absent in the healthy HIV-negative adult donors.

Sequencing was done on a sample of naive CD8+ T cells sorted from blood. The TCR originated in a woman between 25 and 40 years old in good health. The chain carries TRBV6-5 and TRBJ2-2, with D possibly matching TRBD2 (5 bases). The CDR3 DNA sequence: TGTGCCAGCAGTTACGCCCGGGGAACCGGGGAGCTGTTTTTT. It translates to CASSYARGTGELFF.